The clone carrying this T cell receptor beta chain was detected many times. Its antigen remains unknown. V lost 5 bases, J lost 6 bases, and 15 bases stayed unmatched. Germline assignment: CDR1 SEHNR and CDR2 FQNEAQ (reference sequence). The CDR3 has 17 amino acids. This sample is part of a study of regulatory T cells in long-lasting Graves disease. Study-wide points: Persistent disease samples used TRBV28, TRBJ1-2 and TRBJ2-5 preferentially. Newly diagnosed patients had higher TCR diversity than persistent Graves' patients did.

Researchers made TCR beta libraries by using iRepertoire HTBI primers and running Arm-PCR on CDR3 regions. TCRdb reprocessed the multiplex PCR reads with MiXCR, giving one entry per CDR3 protein. The sample shows around 400,000 distinct CDR3 sequences, around a sixth of them seen only once. As to time point: newly diagnosed GD, antithyroid drugs for less than 3 months. Extracted RNA from PBMCs served as the source of the TCR library. Patients came through an endocrinology department, and that department was in Xi'an, China. The specimen was peripheral blood mononuclear cells (PBMCs), collected at new diagnosis, from a patient treated with antithyroid drugs. The genes are TRBV7-9 and TRBJ2-2; 7 bases are shared with TRBD1. This receptor was obtained from a female donor with Graves disease. DNA of the CDR3: TGTGCCAGCAGCGAACGCCAGGGGGTGATCATTGCCGGGGAGCTGTTTTTT. Translated: CASSERQGVIIAGELFF.